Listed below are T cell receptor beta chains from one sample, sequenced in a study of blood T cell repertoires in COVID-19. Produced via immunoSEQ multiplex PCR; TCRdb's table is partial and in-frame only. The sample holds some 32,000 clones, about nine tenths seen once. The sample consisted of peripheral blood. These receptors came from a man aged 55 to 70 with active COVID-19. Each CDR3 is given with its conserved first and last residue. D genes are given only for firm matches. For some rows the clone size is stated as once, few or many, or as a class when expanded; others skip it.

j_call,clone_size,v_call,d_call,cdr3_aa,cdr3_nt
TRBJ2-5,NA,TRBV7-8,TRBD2,CASSLFRLAQQETQYF,TGTGCCAGCAGCTTGTTCCGACTAGCGCAACAAGAGACCCAGTACTTC
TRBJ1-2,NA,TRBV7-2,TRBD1,CANSPGQEYGYTF,TGTGCCAACAGCCCCGGACAGGAATATGGCTACACCTTC
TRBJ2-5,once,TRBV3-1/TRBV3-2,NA,CASSQALGPETQYF,TGTGCCAGCAGCCAGGCGCTAGGTCCAGAGACCCAGTACTTC
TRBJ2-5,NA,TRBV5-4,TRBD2,CASSLPGLAAQYF,TGTGCCAGCAGCTTGCCGGGACTAGCGGCCCAGTACTTC
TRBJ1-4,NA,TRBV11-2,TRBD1,CASSLGDRGIREKLFF,TGTGCCAGCAGCTTAGGGGACAGGGGGATTCGAGAAAAACTGTTTTTT
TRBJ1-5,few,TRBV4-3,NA,CASSQDPQSAGSNQPQHF,TGCGCCAGCAGCCAAGATCCTCAAAGCGCTGGGAGCAATCAGCCCCAGCATTTT
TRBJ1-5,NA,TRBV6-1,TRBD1,CASSDRGGNQPQHF,TGTGCCAGCAGTGACAGGGGGGGCAATCAGCCCCAGCATTTT
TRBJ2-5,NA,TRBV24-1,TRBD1,CATSAGQSLQETQYF,TGTGCCACCAGTGCGGGACAGAGCCTCCAAGAGACCCAGTACTTC
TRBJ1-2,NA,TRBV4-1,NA,CASSQTGLYGYTF,TGCGCCAGCAGCCAAACAGGCCTCTATGGCTACACCTTC
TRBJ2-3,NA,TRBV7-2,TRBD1,CASSPAQGRIDTQYF,TGTGCCAGCAGCCCAGCACAGGGGCGCATAGATACGCAGTATTTT
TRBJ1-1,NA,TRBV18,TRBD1,CASSPGQDTEAFF,TGTGCCAGCTCACCTGGACAGGACACTGAAGCTTTCTTT
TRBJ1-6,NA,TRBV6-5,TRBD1,CASSYSSGQFNSPLHF,TGTGCCAGCAGTTACTCCTCGGGACAGTTTAATTCACCCCTCCACTTT
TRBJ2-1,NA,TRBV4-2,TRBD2,CASSPLLGTSGVEQFF,TGTGCCAGCAGCCCCCTCCTTGGGACTAGCGGGGTGGAGCAGTTCTTC
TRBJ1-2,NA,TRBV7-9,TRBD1,CASSSRDSPIYGYTF,TGTGCCAGCAGCTCCCGGGACAGCCCCATCTATGGCTACACCTTC
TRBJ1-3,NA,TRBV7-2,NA,CASSSSSGNTIYF,TGTGCCAGCAGCTCTAGCTCTGGAAACACCATATATTTT
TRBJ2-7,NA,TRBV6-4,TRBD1,CASSDIRGRFYEQYF,TGTGCCAGCAGTGACATCAGGGGGCGCTTCTACGAGCAGTACTTC